This T cell receptor (beta chain) emerged from a study of blood T cells in healthy people across ages. Next came a second PCR, run for roughly 6 to 11 cycles, which used a sample-barcoded 5' primer along with a J-beta primer mix. Using its own MiXCR run on the 5' RACE reads, TCRdb lists one record per CDR3 protein. The sample has around 780,000 distinct CDR3 sequences, roughly 25% seen once. Per germline, CDR1 KGHDR and CDR2 SFDVKD. The CDR3 is made up of 12 amino acids. Between the trimmed V and J ends, which lost 1 base and 6 bases, there was a span of 3 bases. This clonotype was observed a handful of times. This sample was also put to use in a study of T cells of mothers and their children.

Sequenced input: blood. This receptor was taken from a boy aged 5-17 years in good health. The chain combines TRBV24-1 with TRBJ2-1; the D is unclear. The CDR3 is CATSDFANEQFF. The CDR3 DNA reads TGTGCCACCAGTGATTTCGCCAATGAGCAGTTCTTC.